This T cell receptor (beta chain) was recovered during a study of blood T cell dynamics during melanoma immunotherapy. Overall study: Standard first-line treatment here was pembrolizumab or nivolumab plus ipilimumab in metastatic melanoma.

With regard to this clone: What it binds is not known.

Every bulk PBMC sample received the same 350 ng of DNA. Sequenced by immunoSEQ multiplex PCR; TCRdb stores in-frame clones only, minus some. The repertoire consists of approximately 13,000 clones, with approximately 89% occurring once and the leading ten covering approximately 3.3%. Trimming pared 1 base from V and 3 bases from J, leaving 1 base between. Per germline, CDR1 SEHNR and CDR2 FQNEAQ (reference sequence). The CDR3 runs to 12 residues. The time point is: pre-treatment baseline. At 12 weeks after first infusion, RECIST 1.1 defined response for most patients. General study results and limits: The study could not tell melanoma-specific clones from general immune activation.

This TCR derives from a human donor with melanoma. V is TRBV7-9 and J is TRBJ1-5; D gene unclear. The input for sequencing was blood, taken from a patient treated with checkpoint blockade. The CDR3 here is CASSLDNQPQHF. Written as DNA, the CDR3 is TGTGCCAGCAGCTTAGACAATCAGCCCCAGCATTTT. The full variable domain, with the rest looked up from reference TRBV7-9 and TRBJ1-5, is DTGVSQNPRHKITKRGQNVTFRCDPISEHNRLYWYRQTLGQGPEFLTYFQNEAQLEKSRLLSDRFSAERPKGSFSTLEIQRTEQGDSAMYLCASSLDNQPQHFGDGTRLSIL.